One and the same sample provided the 24 T cell receptor beta chains below, sequenced in a study of blood T cell repertoires in COVID-19. Profiling relied on immunoSEQ multiplex PCR, and the TCRdb table lists in-frame clones only, not all of them. The data show roughly 320,000 clones, 85% seen once. The sequencing input was peripheral blood. The receptors originated from a human donor in a cohort sampled during active COVID-19.

The V gene is TRBV24-1, the J gene TRBJ1-2, with D unresolved. V gave up 3 bases and J gave up 7 bases, with 5 bases separating them. The germline V gene encodes CDR1 KGHDR and CDR2 SFDVKD. The CDR3 spans 11 residues. The CDR3 coding sequence is TGTGCCACCAGTGATATTAGTGGCTACACCTTC. It yields the protein CATSDISGYTF.

This clone occurred once. The chain uses TRBV6-5 and TRBJ2-1, with D perhaps TRBD1 (6 bases). CDR3 length: 16 amino acids. From germline, CDR1 is MNHEY and CDR2 SVGAGI. The V and J ends lost 0 bases and 3 bases respectively, with 12 bases between them. CDR3 bases: TGTGCCAGCAGTTACTCGAGAGGGGGTAACTACAATGAGCAGTTCTTC. It codes for CASSYSRGGNYNEQFF.

The J gene is TRBJ1-5, the V gene TRBV6-1; TRBD1 is a possible D gene (6 bases). This CDR3 spans 16 amino acids. Trimming took 2 bases from V and 7 from J, leaving 18 bases between them. From germline, CDR1 is MNHNS and CDR2 SASEGT. CDR3 DNA: TGTGCCAGCAGTGAACCTATGGACAGCTGGGACCAGCCCCAGCATTTT. It translates to CASSEPMDSWDQPQHF.

The chain employs TRBV30 and TRBJ1-5; D gene ambiguous. CDR3 length: 12 amino acids. From germline, CDR1 is GTSNPN and CDR2 SVGIG (reference sequence). Deletions cut 1 base from V and 4 bases from J, with 5 bases between. CDR3 amino acids: CAWSGVNQPQHF. The CDR3 DNA follows: TGTGCCTGGAGTGGAGTTAATCAGCCCCAGCATTTT.

V is TRBV9 and J is TRBJ2-3, with TRBD2 matching 8 bases. Germline V lookup: CDR1 SGDLS, CDR2 YYNGEE. Germline trimming cut 2 bases from V and 8 bases from J; bases unmatched to any gene: 4. There are 13 residues in the CDR3. CDR3 DNA sequence: TGTGCCAGCAGCGTCCTTCTAGCGGGTACGCAGTATTTT. This translates into CASSVLLAGTQYF.

This clone was recorded at least ten times. The V call is TRBV30, the J call TRBJ1-1; no definite D call. Trimming pared 0 bases from V and 5 bases from J, leaving 10 bases between. The CDR3 has 13 amino acids. CDR1 GTSNPN and CDR2 SVGIG come from the germline V gene (reference sequence). CDR3 amino acids: CAWSVNRWTEAFF. In DNA form, the CDR3 reads TGTGCCTGGAGTGTGAATAGATGGACTGAAGCTTTCTTT.

This clone was counted a few times. This chain links TRBV19 with TRBJ2-2, with D hard to call. Germline V lookup: CDR1 LNHDA, CDR2 SQIVND (reference sequence). This CDR3 has 12 amino acids. V lost 5 bases, J lost 2 bases, and 3 bases lay in between. DNA for the CDR3: TGTGCCAGTAGTGGCAACACCGGGGAGCTGTTTTTT. Translating it yields CASSGNTGELFF.

This clone was recorded only once. The chain joins TRBV11-3 to TRBJ1-3; tentative D call: TRBD1 (6 bases). V lost 5 bases to trimming and J lost 0 bases, with 14 bases between them. Germline CDR1 and CDR2: SGHNT and YENEEA. The CDR3 contains 16 residues. The CDR3 bases are TGTGCCAGCAGCCAAACATACAGGGCCTCTGGAAACACCATATATTTT. Amino acids: CASSQTYRASGNTIYF.

The gene calls are TRBV21-1 and TRBJ2-7; whether TRBD2, the table's D call, matches the DNA was not checked. TRBV21-1 is a recognized pseudogene. The CDR3 is 12 residues long. CDR3 DNA: TGTGCCAGCAGCAATAAATGTTCGGGGCAGTACTTC. This codes for CASSNKCSGQYF.

The chain employs TRBV18 and TRBJ1-2; TRBD1 might be the D (5 bases). V lost 2 bases, J lost 5 bases, and 6 bases lay in between. The CDR3 extends over 12 amino acids. Germline V gene sequence: CDR1 KGHSH, CDR2 LQKENI. Here the CDR3 DNA reads TGTGCCAGCTCACCAGGGGCTTATGGCTACACCTTC. Protein sequence: CASSPGAYGYTF.

The rearrangement uses TRBV4-1 and TRBJ2-7, with D perhaps TRBD2 (5 bases). The CDR3 consists of 14 residues. The germline V gene encodes CDR1 MGHRA and CDR2 YSYEKL. The V end was cut by 3 bases, the J end by 2 bases, with 11 bases between. CDR3 region: CASSQLAGAYEQYF. The CDR3 DNA reads TGCGCCAGCAGCCAGCTAGCTGGCGCCTACGAGCAGTACTTC.

The genes are TRBV18 and TRBJ1-1, with TRBD1 as a possible D gene (6 bases). Per the germline V gene, CDR1 is KGHSH and CDR2 is LQKENI. The CDR3 is 15 residues long. Trimming shortened V by 4 bases and J by 4 bases, and 16 bases separated the two germline ends. The CDR3 nucleotides read TGTGCCAGCTCACTAAAACAGGGCGGGAGCACTGAAGCTTTCTTT. As protein: CASSLKQGGSTEAFF. Using reference TRBV18 and TRBJ1-1 for the parts outside the CDR3, the full variable domain is NAGVMQNPRHLVRRRGQEARLRCSPMKGHSHVYWYRQLPEEGLKFMVYLQKENIIDESGMPKERFSAEFPKEGPSILRIQQVVRGDSAAYFCASSLKQGGSTEAFFGQGTRLTVV.

The V gene is TRBV5-6, the J gene TRBJ1-5, with TRBD1 as a possible D gene (5 bases). Trimming cost V 2 bases and J 6 bases, with 15 bases left between them. Germline assignment: CDR1 SGHDT and CDR2 YYEEEE. CDR3 length: 15 residues. The CDR3 coding sequence is TGTGCCAGCAGCTTCCGGTCCGGGGGGGGTCAGCCCCAGCATTTT. Its translation is CASSFRSGGGQPQHF.

This sequence joins TRBV5-1 and TRBJ1-6; 11 bases agree with TRBD1. V was pared by 4 bases and J by 9 bases, with 3 bases of the junction left unmatched. The CDR3 has 14 amino acids. The germline CDR1 and CDR2 sequences are SGHRS and YFSETQ. CDR3 sequence: CASSTGQGVSPLHF. The CDR3 DNA reads TGCGCCAGCAGCACGGGACAGGGGGTTTCACCCCTCCACTTT.

The chain has TRBV5-5 and TRBJ1-4; 8 nucleotides agree with TRBD1. CDR1 and CDR2 (germline): SGHKS, YYEKEE (reference sequence). CDR3 length: 16 amino acids. Unmatched junction bases numbered 9, after V lost 0 bases and J lost 8 bases. The CDR3 region has the DNA TGTGCCAGCAGCTTGGATTTTCAGGGGGCGAGAGAAAAACTGTTTTTT. Amino acid sequence: CASSLDFQGAREKLFF.

This clone was observed a single time. This chain links TRBV11-3 with TRBJ2-1; 7 positions agree with TRBD2. The V gene's germline CDR1 is SGHNT and CDR2 YENEEA. This CDR3 is built from 16 residues. V trimming: 3 bases; J trimming: 4 bases; junction bases outside the gene matches: 9. Written as DNA, the CDR3 is TGTGCCAGCAGCTTCGGCGGGGCCGGGGGGTACAATGAGCAGTTCTTC. It yields the protein CASSFGGAGGYNEQFF.

The CDR3 here is CASSDAGQFLSYEQYF. CDR3 DNA sequence: TGTGCCAGCAGTGACGCGGGACAGTTCCTCTCCTACGAGCAGTACTTC. This sequence joins TRBV6-1 and TRBJ2-7, with D perhaps matching TRBD1 (7 bases). The CDR3 loop spans 16 amino acids. Germline V CDR1 and CDR2: MNHNS, SASEGT. V was shortened by 3 bases and J by 0 bases, with 15 bases between the two germline ends.

The chain carries TRBV15 and TRBJ2-7, with D possibly matching TRBD1 (6 bases). Germline V lookup: CDR1 LNHNV, CDR2 YYDKDF (reference sequence). The V gene lost 3 bases and the J gene lost 0 bases, with 12 bases spanning the gap. The CDR3 spans 15 residues. Here the CDR3 reads CATSRTPDSSYEQYF. CDR3 nucleotides: TGTGCCACCAGCAGGACCCCGGACAGCTCCTACGAGCAGTACTTC.

The V and J genes are TRBV19 and TRBJ2-7; a weak D match, TRBD2 (5 bases). This CDR3 comprises 12 residues. The ends were cut back, 6 bases at V and 6 bases at J, with 12 bases in the middle. CDR1 and CDR2 (germline): LNHDA, SQIVND (reference sequence). CDR3 nucleotide sequence: TGTGCCAGTAGCGAGGGTCTCGCCGAGCAGTACTTC. It yields the protein CASSEGLAEQYF.

Here the CDR3 reads CATSDTNSNYGYTF. CDR3 DNA sequence: TGTGCCACCAGTGATACAAACAGCAACTATGGCTACACCTTC. The V and J genes are TRBV24-1 and TRBJ1-2; D unresolved. V was cut by 3 bases and J by 2 bases, with 9 bases left in between. There are 14 residues in the CDR3. Germline V CDR1 and CDR2: KGHDR, SFDVKD.

This chain links TRBV4-2 with TRBJ1-2; TRBD1 matches 12 bases. Germline V CDR1 and CDR2: LGHNA, YNFKEQ. The CDR3 has 18 amino acids. With V trimmed by 1 base and J by 3 bases, 9 bases remained unmatched. CDR3 region: CASSQVATGTGGHYGYTF. The CDR3 DNA is TGTGCCAGCAGCCAAGTCGCCACCGGGACAGGGGGCCACTATGGCTACACCTTC.

This chain connects TRBV5-1 to TRBJ2-1; TRBD1 matches 10 bases. Losses at the gene ends were 4 bases for V and 1 base for J; bases not matched to a gene: 5. Germline CDR1 is SGHRS and CDR2 is YFSETQ. The CDR3 loop spans 16 amino acids. The CDR3 DNA follows: TGCGCCAGCAGCGCGCGACAGGGGGCTTCCTACAATGAGCAGTTCTTC. This sequence encodes CASSARQGASYNEQFF.

This sequence joins TRBV5-5 and TRBJ2-7; 8 nucleotides match TRBD1. Germline CDR1 and CDR2: SGHKS and YYEKEE (reference sequence). The V and J ends lost 2 bases and 3 bases, in that order; junction bases with no gene match: 1. The CDR3 has 13 amino acids. As DNA, the CDR3 is TGTGCCAGCAGCTTTGACAGGGGCTACGAGCAGTACTTC. It yields the protein CASSFDRGYEQYF. The whole variable domain, filled in from reference TRBV5-5 and TRBJ2-7, reads DAGVTQSPTHLIKTRGQQVTLRCSPISGHKSVSWYQQVLGQGPQFIFQYYEKEERGRGNFPDRFSARQFPNYSSELNVNALLLGDSALYLCASSFDRGYEQYFGPGTRLTVT.

The chain joins TRBV7-9 to TRBJ2-2, with D possibly being TRBD2 (6 bases). The CDR3 consists of 14 residues. In germline, CDR1 is SEHNR, CDR2 FQNEAQ (reference sequence). Trimming stripped 0 bases from V and 5 bases from J, with 7 bases between. The CDR3 DNA follows: TGTGCCAGCAGCTTAGCTGGGAGGACCGGGGAGCTGTTTTTT. Its protein is CASSLAGRTGELFF.